This T cell receptor (beta chain) came from a study of response to subunit inactivated influenza vaccine (dated by TCRdb to the late 2010s). Some background on the complete study: Deep quantitative profiling of the T cell receptor repertoire was used in the study to follow responses to a trivalent subunit inactivated influenza vaccine. Points the paper makes about the study in general: The authors suggested that each seasonal influenza vaccination may recruit only a limited number of new T cells.

The library was prepared using RT-PCR. The sequencer was an Illumina HiSeq 2500. TCRdb itself trimmed the public reads at Q25 with fastp, ran MiXCR and retained productive beta chains. Every CDR3 protein is listed once, alongside the most common genes and DNA of its rows. Here the sample has 450,000 to 500,000 distinct CDR3 sequences; approximately 11% occur a single time. Of the sample, less than 15% falls within the top ten clones. This clonotype was detected ten times or more. No cognate antigen has been identified for it. No qualities accompany the bases; no much larger clone lies one base away. The time point label on this specimen signifies: 45 to 55 days after influenza vaccine administration. The CDR3 measures 17 amino acids from cysteine to phenylalanine. The CDR3 DNA has 51 bases and is translated from base 1. Relative to germline, V is missing 5 bases and J is missing 2 bases, with 8 bases of the junction outside any gene match. The CDR1 and CDR2 encoded by the germline V gene are SGHTA and FQGNSA.

The sequence is built from TRBV7-2 and TRBJ2-3; 12 central nucleotides agree with TRBD2. The specimen comprised PBMCs from blood, sampled more than 35 days after vaccination. The sequence derives from a man in his forties or fifties who received an inactivated influenza vaccine. Donor details come from another sample of the same person, matched by shared clones. The CDR3 in this case is CASSGLTSGGPTDTQYF. The DNA sequence reads TGTGCCAGCAGCGGTTTGACTAGCGGGGGTCCCACAGATACGCAGTATTTT.